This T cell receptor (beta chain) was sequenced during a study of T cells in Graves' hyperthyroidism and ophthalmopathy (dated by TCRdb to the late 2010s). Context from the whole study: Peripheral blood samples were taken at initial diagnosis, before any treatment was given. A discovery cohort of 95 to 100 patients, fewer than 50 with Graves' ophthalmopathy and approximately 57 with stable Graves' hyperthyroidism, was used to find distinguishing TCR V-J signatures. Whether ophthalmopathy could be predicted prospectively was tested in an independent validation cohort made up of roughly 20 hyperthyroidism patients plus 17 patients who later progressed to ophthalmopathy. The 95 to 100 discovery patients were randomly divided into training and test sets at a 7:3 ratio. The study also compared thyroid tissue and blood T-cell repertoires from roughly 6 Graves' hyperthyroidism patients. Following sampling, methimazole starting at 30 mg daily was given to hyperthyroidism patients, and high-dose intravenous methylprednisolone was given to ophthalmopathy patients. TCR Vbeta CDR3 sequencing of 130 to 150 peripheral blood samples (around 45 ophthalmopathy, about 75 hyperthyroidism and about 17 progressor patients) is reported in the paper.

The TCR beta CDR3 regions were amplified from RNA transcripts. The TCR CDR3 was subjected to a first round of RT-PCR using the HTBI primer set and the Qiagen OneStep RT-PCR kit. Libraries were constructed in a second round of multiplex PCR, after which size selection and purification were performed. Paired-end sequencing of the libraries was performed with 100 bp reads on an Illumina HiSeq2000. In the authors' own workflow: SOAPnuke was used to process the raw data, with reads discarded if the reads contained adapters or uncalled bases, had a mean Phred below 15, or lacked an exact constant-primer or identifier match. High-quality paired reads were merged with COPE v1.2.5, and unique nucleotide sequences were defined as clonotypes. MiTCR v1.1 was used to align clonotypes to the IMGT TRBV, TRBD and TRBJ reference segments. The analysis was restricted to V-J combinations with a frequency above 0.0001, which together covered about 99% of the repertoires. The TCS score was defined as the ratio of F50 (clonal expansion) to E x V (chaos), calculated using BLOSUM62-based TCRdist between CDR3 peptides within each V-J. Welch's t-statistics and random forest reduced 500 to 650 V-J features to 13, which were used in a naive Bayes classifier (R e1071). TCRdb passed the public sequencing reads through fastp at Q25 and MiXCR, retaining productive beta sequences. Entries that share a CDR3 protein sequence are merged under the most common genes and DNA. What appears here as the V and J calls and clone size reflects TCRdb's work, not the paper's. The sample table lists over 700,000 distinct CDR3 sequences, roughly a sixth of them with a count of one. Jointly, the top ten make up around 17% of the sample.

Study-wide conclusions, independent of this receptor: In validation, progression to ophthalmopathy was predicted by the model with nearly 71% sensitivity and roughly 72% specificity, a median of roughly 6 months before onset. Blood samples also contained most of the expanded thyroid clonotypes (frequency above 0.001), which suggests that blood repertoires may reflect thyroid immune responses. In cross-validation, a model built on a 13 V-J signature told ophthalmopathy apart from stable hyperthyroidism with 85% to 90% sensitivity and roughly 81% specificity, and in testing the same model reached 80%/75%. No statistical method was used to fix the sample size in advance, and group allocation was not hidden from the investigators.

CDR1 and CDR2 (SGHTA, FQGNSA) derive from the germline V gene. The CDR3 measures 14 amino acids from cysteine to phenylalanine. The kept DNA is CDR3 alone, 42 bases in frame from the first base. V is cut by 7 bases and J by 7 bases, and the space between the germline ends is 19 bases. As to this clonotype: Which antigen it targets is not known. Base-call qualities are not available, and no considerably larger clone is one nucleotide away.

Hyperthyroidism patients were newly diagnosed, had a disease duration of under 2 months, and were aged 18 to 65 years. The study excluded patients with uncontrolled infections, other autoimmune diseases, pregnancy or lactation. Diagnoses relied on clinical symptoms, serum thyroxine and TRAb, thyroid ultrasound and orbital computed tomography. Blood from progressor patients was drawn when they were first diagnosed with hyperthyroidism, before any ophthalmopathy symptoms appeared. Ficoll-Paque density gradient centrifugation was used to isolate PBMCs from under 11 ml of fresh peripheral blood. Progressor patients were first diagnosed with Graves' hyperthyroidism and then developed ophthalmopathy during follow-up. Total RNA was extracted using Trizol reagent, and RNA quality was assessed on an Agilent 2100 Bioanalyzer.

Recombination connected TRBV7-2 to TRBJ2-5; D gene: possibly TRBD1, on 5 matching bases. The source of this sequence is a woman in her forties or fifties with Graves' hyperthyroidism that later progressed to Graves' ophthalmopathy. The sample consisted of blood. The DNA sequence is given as TGTGCCAGCATGGCGGTGTTGGGGCGAGTGACCCAGTACTTC. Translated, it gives CASMAVLGRVTQYF.